This entry describes one T cell receptor (beta chain). Its antigen is unidentified. The PCR contained 60 Vbeta and 13 Jbeta primers. Method: immunoSEQ multiplex PCR; TCRdb's copy keeps in-frame clones and lacks some. The table includes 100,000 or so clones, approximately 82% detected once. The CDR3 extends over 16 amino acids. CDR1 is MGHRA and CDR2 is YSYEKL in the germline V gene. The V and J ends lost 6 bases and 0 bases, in that order; junction bases with no gene match: 7. This entry is derived from a study of cytomegalovirus exposure and HLA in healthy donors. General study points: Confirmation in vitro established that a few CMV-associated chains were specific for CMV antigens. A later analysis linked 16,951 TCR beta sequences to HLA alleles at 0.05 false discovery rate.

The chain links TRBV4-1 to TRBJ2-2, with TRBD1 matching over 7 bases. This TCR came from a man between 40 and 49 years old in good health and CMV-seropositive. Sequenced sample: PBMCs. CDR3: CASRDAGGSNTGELFF. DNA of the CDR3: TGCGCCAGCAGAGATGCAGGGGGTTCGAACACCGGGGAGCTGTTTTTT.